The clone carrying this T cell receptor beta chain turned up a few times. Its target is not known. This sample is drawn from a study of chemoradiotherapy in HPV16-positive cancers. Study-level information: Two HPV16-positive patients' cells yielded candidate HPV-specific clones and common motifs. Study-level points and caveats: The functional HPV-specific definition rests on just a couple of HPV16-positive patients. In HPV16-positive patients, HPV-responsive T-cell expansion tracked better recurrence-free survival.

CDR1 and CDR2 (germline): SGHTA, FQGNSA. The CDR3 runs 12 residues. The ends were cut back, 1 base at V and 8 bases at J, with 7 bases in the middle. Produced via immunoSEQ multiplex PCR; TCRdb's table is partial and in-frame only. The data hold almost 5,500 clones, with 70% to 80% observed a single time. This clonotype was obtained from a human donor with HPV-associated anogenital cancer. Sample collection was performed from a patient who underwent chemoradiotherapy. The chain employs TRBV7-2 and TRBJ2-3; D may correspond to TRBD1 or TRBD2 (5 bases each). The CDR3 loop reads CASSLGGGTQYF. The CDR3 region has the DNA TGTGCCAGCAGCTTAGGTGGGGGTACGCAGTATTTT.